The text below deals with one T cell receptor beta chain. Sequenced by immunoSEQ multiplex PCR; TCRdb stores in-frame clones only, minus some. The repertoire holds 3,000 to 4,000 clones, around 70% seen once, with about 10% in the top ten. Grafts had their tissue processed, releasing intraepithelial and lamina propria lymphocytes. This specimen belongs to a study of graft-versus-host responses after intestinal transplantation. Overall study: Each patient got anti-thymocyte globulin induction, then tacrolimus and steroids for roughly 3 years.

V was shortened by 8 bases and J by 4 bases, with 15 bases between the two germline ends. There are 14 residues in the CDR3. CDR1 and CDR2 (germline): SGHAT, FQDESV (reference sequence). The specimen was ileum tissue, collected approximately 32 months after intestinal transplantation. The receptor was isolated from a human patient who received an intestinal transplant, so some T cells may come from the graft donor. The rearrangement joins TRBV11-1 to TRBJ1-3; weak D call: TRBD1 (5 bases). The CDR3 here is CASGTGGSGNTIYF. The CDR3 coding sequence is TGTGCCAGCGGGACCGGGGGTTCCGGAAACACCATATATTTT. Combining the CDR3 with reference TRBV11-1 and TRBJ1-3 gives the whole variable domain EAEVAQSPRYKITEKSQAVAFWCDPISGHATLYWYRQILGQGPELLVQFQDESVVDDSQLPKDRFSAERLKGVDSTLKIQPAELGDSAMYLCASGTGGSGNTIYFGEGSWLTVV.